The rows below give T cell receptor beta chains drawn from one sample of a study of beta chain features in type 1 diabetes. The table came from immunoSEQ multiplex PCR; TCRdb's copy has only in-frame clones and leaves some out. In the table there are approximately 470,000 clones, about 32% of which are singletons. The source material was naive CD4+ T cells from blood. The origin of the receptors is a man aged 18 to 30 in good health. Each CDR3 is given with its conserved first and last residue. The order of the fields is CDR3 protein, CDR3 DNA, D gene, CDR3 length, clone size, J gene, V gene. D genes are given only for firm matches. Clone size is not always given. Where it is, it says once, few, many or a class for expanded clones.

CDR3 protein: CASSWDMNTEAFF
CDR3 DNA: TGTGCCAGCAGCTGGGACATGAACACTGAAGCTTTCTTT
D gene: -
CDR3 length: 13
clone size: -
J gene: TRBJ1-1
V gene: TRBV7-2

CDR3 protein: CSVAQGYTF
CDR3 DNA: TGCAGCGTTGCCCAGGGCTACACCTTC
D gene: -
CDR3 length: 9
clone size: few
J gene: TRBJ1-2
V gene: TRBV29-1

CDR3 protein: CSVGPPGQVHNEQYF
CDR3 DNA: TGCAGCGTTGGACCGCCGGGACAGGTTCACAACGAGCAGTACTTC
D gene: TRBD1
CDR3 length: 15
clone size: few
J gene: TRBJ2-7
V gene: TRBV29-1

CDR3 protein: CASSPPLEAQYF
CDR3 DNA: TGTGCCAGCAGCCCCCCCCTAGAGGCCCAGTACTTC
D gene: -
CDR3 length: 12
clone size: -
J gene: TRBJ2-5
V gene: TRBV7-2

CDR3 protein: CASITGGGNEQFF
CDR3 DNA: TGTGCCAGCATAACTGGCGGGGGCAATGAGCAGTTCTTC
D gene: TRBD2
CDR3 length: 13
clone size: -
J gene: TRBJ2-1
V gene: TRBV28

CDR3 protein: CASSPTFYEQYF
CDR3 DNA: TGTGCCAGCAGTCCCACTTTTTACGAGCAGTACTTC
D gene: -
CDR3 length: 12
clone size: -
J gene: TRBJ2-7
V gene: TRBV28

CDR3 protein: CSVPRTSGPYNEQFF
CDR3 DNA: TGCAGCGTTCCTCGGACTAGCGGTCCCTACAATGAGCAGTTCTTC
D gene: TRBD2
CDR3 length: 15
clone size: few
J gene: TRBJ2-1
V gene: TRBV29-1

CDR3 protein: CASSSTVNEKLFF
CDR3 DNA: TGTGCCAGCAGTTCGACAGTAAATGAAAAACTGTTTTTT
D gene: -
CDR3 length: 13
clone size: -
J gene: TRBJ1-4
V gene: TRBV28

CDR3 protein: CSVDPLRDRDRGEQFF
CDR3 DNA: TGCAGCGTTGATCCTCTTAGGGACAGGGACCGGGGTGAGCAGTTCTTC
D gene: TRBD1
CDR3 length: 16
clone size: once
J gene: TRBJ2-1
V gene: TRBV29-1

CDR3 protein: CAWSGDRVSNTGELFF
CDR3 DNA: TGTGCCTGGAGTGGAGACAGGGTTTCGAACACCGGGGAGCTGTTTTTT
D gene: TRBD1
CDR3 length: 16
clone size: -
J gene: TRBJ2-2
V gene: TRBV30

CDR3 protein: CASSYRRHGSDNQPQHF
CDR3 DNA: TGTGCCAGTAGTTATCGGAGACACGGGAGTGACAATCAGCCCCAGCATTTT
D gene: -
CDR3 length: 17
clone size: -
J gene: TRBJ1-5
V gene: TRBV19

CDR3 protein: CASSRGDLLAKNIQYF
CDR3 DNA: TGTGCCAGCAGCCGGGGAGACTTACTAGCCAAAAACATTCAGTACTTC
D gene: -
CDR3 length: 16
clone size: -
J gene: TRBJ2-4
V gene: TRBV21-1

CDR3 protein: CASSDSHYLYGYTF
CDR3 DNA: TGTGCCAGCAGTGATTCCCACTACCTATATGGCTACACCTTC
D gene: -
CDR3 length: 14
clone size: few
J gene: TRBJ1-2
V gene: TRBV25-1

CDR3 protein: CASSMGDHYGYTF
CDR3 DNA: TGTGCCAGCAGCATGGGGGATCACTATGGCTACACCTTC
D gene: -
CDR3 length: 13
clone size: few
J gene: TRBJ1-2
V gene: TRBV21-1

CDR3 protein: CASSPNRAREQFF
CDR3 DNA: TGCGCCAGCAGCCCAAACAGGGCTAGGGAGCAGTTCTTC
D gene: -
CDR3 length: 13
clone size: -
J gene: TRBJ2-1
V gene: TRBV4-3

CDR3 protein: CASSFGATGNEQFF
CDR3 DNA: TGTGCCAGCAGTTTCGGGGCTACGGGAAATGAGCAGTTCTTC
D gene: -
CDR3 length: 14
clone size: once
J gene: TRBJ2-1
V gene: TRBV28

CDR3 protein: CASISGASGYNEQFF
CDR3 DNA: TGTGCCAGCATATCGGGAGCTAGCGGCTACAATGAGCAGTTCTTC
D gene: TRBD2
CDR3 length: 15
clone size: few
J gene: TRBJ2-1
V gene: TRBV28

CDR3 protein: CASRPVRGIAKNIQYF
CDR3 DNA: TGTGCCAGCAGGCCCGTCAGGGGGATCGCCAAAAACATTCAGTACTTC
D gene: TRBD1
CDR3 length: 16
clone size: -
J gene: TRBJ2-4
V gene: TRBV2

CDR3 protein: CAWSSTHYEQYF
CDR3 DNA: TGTGCCTGGAGTTCCACACACTACGAGCAGTACTTC
D gene: -
CDR3 length: 12
clone size: -
J gene: TRBJ2-7
V gene: TRBV30

CDR3 protein: CASSQDDSPLTDTQYF
CDR3 DNA: TGTGCCAGCAGCCAAGATGACAGCCCTCTCACAGATACGCAGTATTTT
D gene: -
CDR3 length: 16
clone size: -
J gene: TRBJ2-3
V gene: TRBV4-2

CDR3 protein: CASSPDGLAGNEQFF
CDR3 DNA: TGTGCCAGCAGCCCTGATGGACTAGCGGGGAATGAGCAGTTCTTC
D gene: TRBD2
CDR3 length: 15
clone size: -
J gene: TRBJ2-1
V gene: TRBV11-3

CDR3 protein: CAWNPMNTEAFF
CDR3 DNA: TGTGCCTGGAATCCAATGAACACTGAAGCTTTCTTT
D gene: -
CDR3 length: 12
clone size: few
J gene: TRBJ1-1
V gene: TRBV30

CDR3 protein: CAWSPTVNTGELFF
CDR3 DNA: TGTGCCTGGAGTCCGACGGTGAACACCGGGGAGCTGTTTTTT
D gene: -
CDR3 length: 14
clone size: -
J gene: TRBJ2-2
V gene: TRBV30

CDR3 protein: CATSRDKRTTYEQYF
CDR3 DNA: TGTGCCACCAGCAGAGATAAACGGACCACCTACGAGCAGTACTTC
D gene: -
CDR3 length: 15
clone size: -
J gene: TRBJ2-7
V gene: TRBV15

CDR3 protein: CASSLAVGTEKLFF
CDR3 DNA: TGTGCCAGCAGCTTAGCGGTGGGAACAGAAAAACTGTTTTTT
D gene: -
CDR3 length: 14
clone size: -
J gene: TRBJ1-4
V gene: TRBV7-8

CDR3 protein: CATGGAMGETQYF
CDR3 DNA: TGTGCCACAGGGGGGGCGATGGGAGAGACCCAGTACTTC
D gene: -
CDR3 length: 13
clone size: -
J gene: TRBJ2-5
V gene: TRBV7-2

CDR3 protein: CASSQHIGGANVLTF
CDR3 DNA: TGCGCCAGCAGCCAACATATAGGAGGGGCCAACGTCCTGACTTTC
D gene: -
CDR3 length: 15
clone size: -
J gene: TRBJ2-6
V gene: TRBV4-3

CDR3 protein: CASSEARGDDTQYF
CDR3 DNA: TGTGCCAGCAGTGAAGCCAGGGGGGATGATACGCAGTATTTT
D gene: -
CDR3 length: 14
clone size: few
J gene: TRBJ2-3
V gene: TRBV25-1

CDR3 protein: CSVVVGTGPYNEQFF
CDR3 DNA: TGCAGCGTTGTTGTAGGGACAGGGCCTTACAATGAGCAGTTCTTC
D gene: TRBD1
CDR3 length: 15
clone size: -
J gene: TRBJ2-1
V gene: TRBV29-1

CDR3 protein: CSARGYTEAFF
CDR3 DNA: TGCAGTGCTAGGGGGTACACTGAAGCTTTCTTT
D gene: -
CDR3 length: 11
clone size: -
J gene: TRBJ1-1
V gene: TRBV20-1

CDR3 protein: CSAQQSSGANVLTF
CDR3 DNA: TGCAGCGCCCAACAGAGCTCTGGGGCCAACGTCCTGACTTTC
D gene: -
CDR3 length: 14
clone size: few
J gene: TRBJ2-6
V gene: TRBV29-1

CDR3 protein: CASSLSLGGRAPDTQYF
CDR3 DNA: TGCGCCAGCAGCTTGAGTCTTGGCGGGAGGGCTCCAGATACGCAGTATTTT
D gene: TRBD2
CDR3 length: 17
clone size: -
J gene: TRBJ2-3
V gene: TRBV5-1

CDR3 protein: CAFARPTNTEAFF
CDR3 DNA: TGTGCCTTCGCCCGACCGACGAACACTGAAGCTTTCTTT
D gene: -
CDR3 length: 13
clone size: few
J gene: TRBJ1-1
V gene: TRBV30

CDR3 protein: CASSQDYRANEQYF
CDR3 DNA: TGCGCCAGCAGCCAAGATTACAGGGCAAACGAGCAGTACTTC
D gene: -
CDR3 length: 14
clone size: few
J gene: TRBJ2-7
V gene: TRBV4-3

CDR3 protein: CASSPIIGYTEAFF
CDR3 DNA: TGTGCCAGCAGCCCGATCATCGGGTACACTGAAGCTTTCTTT
D gene: -
CDR3 length: 14
clone size: few
J gene: TRBJ1-1
V gene: TRBV9

CDR3 protein: CASSASAGRTDTQYF
CDR3 DNA: TGTGCCAGCAGCGCCTCAGCGGGAAGGACAGATACGCAGTATTTT
D gene: TRBD2
CDR3 length: 15
clone size: -
J gene: TRBJ2-3
V gene: TRBV9

CDR3 protein: CASSESPGTGTYGYTF
CDR3 DNA: TGTGCCAGCAGTGAGAGTCCCGGGACAGGGACCTATGGCTACACCTTC
D gene: TRBD1
CDR3 length: 16
clone size: few
J gene: TRBJ1-2
V gene: TRBV25-1

CDR3 protein: CASSLAYQETQYF
CDR3 DNA: TGCGCCAGCAGCCTAGCATACCAAGAGACCCAGTACTTC
D gene: -
CDR3 length: 13
clone size: -
J gene: TRBJ2-5
V gene: TRBV4-1

CDR3 protein: CASSRWEGRTDTQYF
CDR3 DNA: TGTGCCAGCAGTAGGTGGGAGGGCCGAACAGATACGCAGTATTTT
D gene: TRBD2
CDR3 length: 15
clone size: few
J gene: TRBJ2-3
V gene: TRBV27

CDR3 protein: CASSGGEAKNIQYF
CDR3 DNA: TGCGCCAGCAGCGGAGGGGAAGCCAAAAACATTCAGTACTTC
D gene: -
CDR3 length: 14
clone size: -
J gene: TRBJ2-4
V gene: TRBV5-1

CDR3 protein: CASSWGENTIYF
CDR3 DNA: TGTGCCAGCAGCTGGGGGGAAAACACCATATATTTT
D gene: -
CDR3 length: 12
clone size: -
J gene: TRBJ1-3
V gene: TRBV7-9

CDR3 protein: CATSREQGYEQYF
CDR3 DNA: TGTGCCACCAGCAGAGAACAGGGCTACGAGCAGTACTTC
D gene: -
CDR3 length: 13
clone size: -
J gene: TRBJ2-7
V gene: TRBV15

CDR3 protein: CASSLTPQVGAQYF
CDR3 DNA: TGTGCCAGCAGCTTAACCCCGCAGGTGGGGGCCCAGTACTTC
D gene: -
CDR3 length: 14
clone size: once
J gene: TRBJ2-5
V gene: TRBV11-2

CDR3 protein: CASSVAGGRFGEQYF
CDR3 DNA: TGTGCCAGCAGCGTGGCAGGGGGAAGATTCGGCGAGCAGTACTTC
D gene: TRBD1
CDR3 length: 15
clone size: few
J gene: TRBJ2-7
V gene: TRBV9

CDR3 protein: CASSLDPSDLTQHF
CDR3 DNA: TGCGCCAGCAGCTTGGATCCCTCGGACTTAACCCAGCATTTT
D gene: -
CDR3 length: 14
clone size: -
J gene: TRBJ1-5
V gene: TRBV5-1

CDR3 protein: CAISAGYGVEQYF
CDR3 DNA: TGTGCCATCAGTGCTGGGTACGGCGTGGAGCAGTACTTC
D gene: -
CDR3 length: 13
clone size: -
J gene: TRBJ2-7
V gene: TRBV10-3

CDR3 protein: CSVGYSFYGYTF
CDR3 DNA: TGCAGCGTTGGGTACAGCTTTTATGGCTACACCTTC
D gene: -
CDR3 length: 12
clone size: -
J gene: TRBJ1-2
V gene: TRBV29-1

CDR3 protein: CAWNSDNEQFF
CDR3 DNA: TGTGCCTGGAACTCCGACAATGAGCAGTTCTTC
D gene: -
CDR3 length: 11
clone size: -
J gene: TRBJ2-1
V gene: TRBV30

CDR3 protein: CASSVVGSGGTDTQYF
CDR3 DNA: TGTGCCAGCAGCGTAGTCGGGAGCGGGGGCACAGATACGCAGTATTTT
D gene: TRBD2
CDR3 length: 16
clone size: -
J gene: TRBJ2-3
V gene: TRBV9

CDR3 protein: CASGGLAGVETQYF
CDR3 DNA: TGTGCCAGCGGAGGGCTAGCGGGAGTTGAGACCCAGTACTTC
D gene: TRBD2
CDR3 length: 14
clone size: -
J gene: TRBJ2-5
V gene: TRBV11-2

CDR3 protein: CASSLGTHYEQYF
CDR3 DNA: TGTGCCAGCAGCTTAGGGACTCACTACGAGCAGTACTTC
D gene: -
CDR3 length: 13
clone size: -
J gene: TRBJ2-7
V gene: TRBV7-3

CDR3 protein: CASSLTGLAEETQYF
CDR3 DNA: TGTGCCAGCAGCTTGACGGGACTAGCGGAAGAGACCCAGTACTTC
D gene: TRBD2
CDR3 length: 15
clone size: -
J gene: TRBJ2-5
V gene: TRBV7-2

CDR3 protein: CSVEAGSREKLFF
CDR3 DNA: TGCAGCGTTGAAGCCGGGAGTCGGGAAAAACTGTTTTTT
D gene: -
CDR3 length: 13
clone size: few
J gene: TRBJ1-4
V gene: TRBV29-1

CDR3 protein: CAWTDRGVGNQPQHF
CDR3 DNA: TGTGCCTGGACCGACAGGGGGGTGGGCAATCAGCCCCAGCATTTT
D gene: TRBD1
CDR3 length: 15
clone size: few
J gene: TRBJ1-5
V gene: TRBV30

CDR3 protein: CSPPGDTQYF
CDR3 DNA: TGCAGCCCCCCTGGTGATACGCAGTATTTT
D gene: -
CDR3 length: 10
clone size: few
J gene: TRBJ2-3
V gene: TRBV29-1

CDR3 protein: CATSRDWGRGIF
CDR3 DNA: -
D gene: -
CDR3 length: 12
clone size: -
J gene: TRBJ1-4
V gene: TRBV15

CDR3 protein: CASSPQGNYEQFF
CDR3 DNA: TGTGCCAGCTCACCCCAGGGAAACTATGAGCAGTTCTTC
D gene: -
CDR3 length: 13
clone size: -
J gene: TRBJ2-1
V gene: TRBV18

CDR3 protein: CSVEDGAPGAYGYTF
CDR3 DNA: TGCAGCGTTGAAGATGGTGCTCCAGGGGCCTATGGCTACACCTTC
D gene: -
CDR3 length: 15
clone size: -
J gene: TRBJ1-2
V gene: TRBV29-1

CDR3 protein: CASSPMAGTSGYEQYF
CDR3 DNA: TGTGCCAGCAGTCCTATGGCCGGGACTAGCGGTTACGAGCAGTACTTC
D gene: TRBD2
CDR3 length: 16
clone size: -
J gene: TRBJ2-7
V gene: TRBV7-2

CDR3 protein: CSAGNYEQYF
CDR3 DNA: TGCAGTGCTGGGAATTACGAGCAGTACTTC
D gene: -
CDR3 length: 10
clone size: -
J gene: TRBJ2-7
V gene: TRBV20-1